The present TCR beta chain was sequenced within a study of T cell responses to AZD1222 COVID-19 vaccine. This table comes from immunoSEQ multiplex PCR, and its TCRdb copy is limited to in-frame clones, with some not included. The profile shows around 140,000 clones, more than 90% of them singletons. Whole-study findings and limits: Females made up more of the donors, who were largely white British, and clonal diversity may have come out too low. In all cases, repertoires were sampled only after the peak T cell response.

Remarks on this clone: Its antigen is not identified.

CDR1 and CDR2 from the germline V gene are MDHEN and SYDVKM. This CDR3 has 18 amino acids. The ends lost 4 bases at V and 5 bases at J; junction bases unmatched: 11. Source: peripheral blood, taken on day 0 of AZD1222 vaccination. The receptor comes from an adult in good health. The rearrangement links TRBV28 to TRBJ2-1, with 13 bases fitting TRBD2. The CDR3 protein is CASSSPYRTSGGNNEQFF. CDR3 DNA sequence: TGTGCCAGCAGTTCACCCTACCGGACTAGCGGGGGTAACAATGAGCAGTTCTTC.